A single sample gave rise to the 10 T cell receptor beta chains below, sequenced in a study of beta chain features in type 1 diabetes. Study-wide results and limits: Among patients with Type 1 diabetes, TCRB CDR3s were moderately but significantly shorter in every one of the four CD4+ subsets.

Their recognized antigens are unknown. The entirety of the isolated RNA underwent reverse transcription, so expressed TCRB transcripts were sequenced. Clones were read by immunoSEQ multiplex PCR, and TCRdb kept only the in-frame ones, dropping some. The sample contains around 260,000 clones, roughly 21% of which appear only once. Sequencing input: naive CD4+ T cells from blood. These receptors were collected from a woman in her thirties or forties with type 1 diabetes.

This clone was recorded a few times. The chain links TRBV7-2 to TRBJ1-5, with D perhaps matching TRBD1 (6 bases). The CDR3 sequence is 16 residues long. V was pared by 0 bases and J by 3 bases, with 12 bases between. Germline CDR1 reads SGHTA; CDR2 reads FQGNSA. CDR3 amino acids: CASSLAARDNNQPQHF. The CDR3 DNA follows: TGTGCCAGCAGCTTAGCGGCAAGGGACAACAATCAGCCCCAGCATTTT.

This sequence joins TRBV6-5 and TRBJ2-7, with 8 positions matching TRBD1. There are 15 residues in the CDR3. Germline V gene sequence: CDR1 MNHEY, CDR2 SVGAGI. V dropped 2 bases and J dropped 1; count of bases not matched to a gene: 4. This chain's CDR3 is CASSYDRGASYEQYF. In DNA, the CDR3 is TGTGCCAGCAGTTACGACAGGGGTGCATCCTACGAGCAGTACTTC.

J is TRBJ1-5 and V is TRBV28, with D possibly being TRBD1 (6 bases). This CDR3 contains 15 residues. Germline assignment: CDR1 MDHEN and CDR2 SYDVKM. Trimming left V 5 bases short and J 1 base short, with 12 bases between. CDR3 DNA sequence: TGTGCCAGCAGTCTACCGCAGGGGAGCAATCAGCCCCAGCATTTT. Translating gives CASSLPQGSNQPQHF. Complete variable domain (other parts from reference TRBV28 and TRBJ1-5): DVKVTQSSRYLVKRTGEKVFLECVQDMDHENMFWYRQDPGLGLRLIYFSYDVKMKEKGDIPEGYSVSREKKERFSLILESASTNQTSMYLCASSLPQGSNQPQHFGDGTRLSIL.

The V gene is TRBV28, the J gene TRBJ2-2; 7 nucleotides agree with TRBD1. CDR1 and CDR2 (germline): MDHEN, SYDVKM. This CDR3 is 15 amino acids long. The ends lost 3 bases at V and 1 base at J; junction bases unmatched: 2. CDR3 protein: CASSLGQLNTGELFF. The CDR3 DNA reads TGTGCCAGCAGTTTGGGACAGCTGAACACCGGGGAGCTGTTTTTT.

This clone was detected a few times. This chain joins TRBV9 and TRBJ2-1; 11 positions agree with TRBD2. Germline V gene sequence: CDR1 SGDLS, CDR2 YYNGEE. This CDR3 region has 18 residues. Germline trimming cut 2 bases from V and 3 bases from J; bases unmatched to any gene: 10. CDR3 bases: TGTGCCAGCAGCGTTGGGATCCCGGGACTAGCGGTCTACAATGAGCAGTTCTTC. Translated, it gives CASSVGIPGLAVYNEQFF.

The table lists this clone with a few counts. The chain joins TRBV18 to TRBJ2-1; D possibly corresponds to TRBD1 (5 bases). The CDR3 length is 14 residues. Per the germline V gene, CDR1 is KGHSH and CDR2 is LQKENI. V lost 0 bases to trimming and J lost 7 bases, with 10 bases between them. The CDR3 DNA reads as TGTGCCAGCTCACCACCCTCAGGGCGGAATGAGCAGTTCTTC. This sequence encodes CASSPPSGRNEQFF.

This sequence joins TRBV5-1 and TRBJ1-1; 7 bases match TRBD1. This CDR3 is 14 amino acids long. The V gene end was trimmed by 0 bases and the J gene end by 3 bases; junction bases not matched to a gene: 2. Germline-derived CDR1 and CDR2 are SGHRS and YFSETQ. The CDR3 loop reads CASSLGDSDTEAFF. In DNA, the CDR3 is TGCGCCAGCAGCTTGGGGGACAGCGACACTGAAGCTTTCTTT.

This chain links TRBV30 with TRBJ2-2; D call uncertain. The CDR3 sequence is 16 residues long. Deletions cut 1 base from V and 0 bases from J, with 12 bases between. Germline CDR1 reads GTSNPN; CDR2 reads SVGIG (reference sequence). For the CDR3, the DNA is TGTGCCTGGAGTGGGCGCCGACTGACGAACACCGGGGAGCTGTTTTTT. Translating it yields CAWSGRRLTNTGELFF.

The sample holds a few counts of this clone. The chain combines TRBV7-9 with TRBJ1-1, with D hard to call. This CDR3 has 14 residues. Germline V gene lookup returns CDR1 SEHNR and CDR2 FQNEAQ (reference sequence). With 5 bases removed from V and 1 base from J, the gap between germline ends came to 11 bases. The CDR3 DNA is TGTGCCAGCAGCCTGTTGCTCAGGAACACTGAAGCTTTCTTT. Its protein product is CASSLLLRNTEAFF.

This clone was recorded a few times. The chain carries TRBV14 and TRBJ1-5; D uncertain. This CDR3 has 13 residues. V was pared by 0 bases and J by 6 bases, with 6 bases between. Germline CDR1 and CDR2: SGHDN and FVKESK. DNA of the CDR3: TGTGCCAGCAGCCAAGATCTCGGTCAGCCCCAGCATTTT. It specifies CASSQDLGQPQHF.